What follows are 10 T cell receptor beta chains derived from one specimen sequenced in a study of T cell responses to AZD1222 COVID-19 vaccine. Generated by immunoSEQ multiplex PCR, the TCRdb table keeps only in-frame clones and is missing some. Here the sample spans some 180,000 clones, almost 95% being singletons. Sequencing used peripheral blood, obtained on day 0 of AZD1222 vaccination. These TCRs come from an adult in good health.

This chain uses TRBV5-1 with TRBJ1-2; no firm D call. Between the trimmed V and J ends, which lost 0 bases and 2 bases, there was a span of 14 bases. There are 16 residues in the CDR3. The germline gives CDR1 SGHRS, CDR2 YFSETQ. The CDR3 DNA reads as TGCGCCAGCAGCTTGGGGGGAGAAGGAACAAACTATGGCTACACCTTC. The encoded protein is CASSLGGEGTNYGYTF. The whole variable domain, remainder taken from reference TRBV5-1 and TRBJ1-2, is KAGVTQTPRYLIKTRGQQVTLSCSPISGHRSVSWYQQTPGQGLQFLFEYFSETQRNKGNFPGRFSGRQFSNSRSEMNVSTLELGDSALYLCASSLGGEGTNYGYTFGSGTRLTVV.

The chain is built from TRBV6-5 and TRBJ2-7, with D perhaps TRBD1 (5 bases). The CDR3 is made up of 15 amino acids. The V and J ends lost 2 bases and 5 bases respectively, with 16 bases between them. Germline CDR1 and CDR2: MNHEY and SVGAGI. CDR3 in amino acids: CASSYGAGDVHEQYF. The CDR3 DNA is TGTGCCAGCAGTTACGGGGCAGGAGACGTACACGAGCAGTACTTC.

The V gene is TRBV2, the J gene TRBJ2-2, with unresolved D. This CDR3 is built from 13 residues. Germline assignment: CDR1 SNHLY and CDR2 FYNNEI. V gave up 3 bases and J gave up 1 base, with 3 bases separating them. CDR3 DNA sequence: TGTGCCAGCAGTGAGAGGAACACCGGGGAGCTGTTTTTT. Translating it yields CASSERNTGELFF. The full variable domain, completed using reference TRBV2 and TRBJ2-2, is EPEVTQTPSHQVTQMGQEVILRCVPISNHLYFYWYRQILGQKVEFLVSFYNNEISEKSEIFDDQFSVERPDGSNFTLKIRSTKLEDSAMYFCASSERNTGELFFGEGSRLTVL.

This chain joins TRBV7-9 and TRBJ1-4, with D perhaps TRBD1 (5 bases). This CDR3 is 17 amino acids long. Trimming shortened V by 2 bases and J by 4 bases, and 17 bases separated the two germline ends. Germline V lookup: CDR1 SEHNR, CDR2 FQNEAQ (reference sequence). CDR3 sequence: CASSLLLGAGFNEKLFF. CDR3 nucleotides: TGTGCCAGCAGCTTACTCTTAGGGGCAGGATTTAATGAAAAACTGTTTTTT.

The J gene is TRBJ1-1, the V gene TRBV11-2; D is uncertain. The CDR3 spans 15 residues. Germline values: CDR1 SGHAT, CDR2 FQNNGV. The ends were cut back, 1 base at V and 2 bases at J, with 11 bases in the middle. This CDR3 reads CASSLGLGQNTEAFF. DNA of the CDR3: TGTGCCAGCAGCTTAGGATTGGGCCAAAACACTGAAGCTTTCTTT.

The J gene is TRBJ1-1, the V gene TRBV18; D might be TRBD1 (6 bases). Germline CDR1 is KGHSH and CDR2 is LQKENI. The V end lost 0 bases, the J end lost 11 bases, and 19 bases lay between the germline ends. There are 15 residues in the CDR3. The CDR3 loop is CASSPPSAPQGLAFF. Here the CDR3 DNA reads TGTGCCAGCTCACCACCGAGCGCCCCTCAGGGGTTGGCTTTCTTT.

This sequence joins TRBV5-5 and TRBJ1-2, with 7 bases lining up with TRBD1. This CDR3 region has 14 residues. Germline values: CDR1 SGHKS, CDR2 YYEKEE (reference sequence). Losses at the gene ends were 5 bases for V and 8 bases for J; bases not matched to a gene: 12. The CDR3 bases are TGTGCCAGCAGTCTTTGGGCAAGGGGGCTGGGCTACACCTTC. Protein product: CASSLWARGLGYTF.

This rearrangement joins TRBV7-9 to TRBJ1-6; 7 positions match TRBD1. Unmatched junction bases numbered 14, after V lost 5 bases and J lost 7 bases. Germline V gives CDR1 SEHNR, CDR2 FQNEAQ (reference sequence). The CDR3 is 17 residues long. Here the CDR3 reads CASSPPWTGLGNSPLHF. Here the CDR3 DNA reads TGTGCCAGCAGCCCCCCTTGGACAGGTTTGGGGAATTCACCCCTCCACTTT.

This clone was seen only once. The genes are TRBV11-2 and TRBJ1-2; D unresolved. There are 14 residues in the CDR3. The V gene's germline CDR1 is SGHAT and CDR2 FQNNGV. V lost 5 bases and J 7 bases, leaving 17 bases between the germline ends. This CDR3 is CASSPVVGSGGYTF. In DNA form, the CDR3 reads TGTGCCAGCAGCCCAGTTGTGGGATCAGGTGGCTACACCTTC.

The chain uses TRBV5-1 and TRBJ1-1, with unresolved D. The V and J ends lost 4 bases and 8 bases respectively, with 12 bases between them. The CDR3 loop spans 12 amino acids. Germline-derived CDR1 and CDR2 are SGHRS and YFSETQ. The CDR3 is CASSPLEGEAFF. The CDR3 DNA reads as TGCGCCAGCAGCCCCCTAGAAGGGGAAGCTTTCTTT.